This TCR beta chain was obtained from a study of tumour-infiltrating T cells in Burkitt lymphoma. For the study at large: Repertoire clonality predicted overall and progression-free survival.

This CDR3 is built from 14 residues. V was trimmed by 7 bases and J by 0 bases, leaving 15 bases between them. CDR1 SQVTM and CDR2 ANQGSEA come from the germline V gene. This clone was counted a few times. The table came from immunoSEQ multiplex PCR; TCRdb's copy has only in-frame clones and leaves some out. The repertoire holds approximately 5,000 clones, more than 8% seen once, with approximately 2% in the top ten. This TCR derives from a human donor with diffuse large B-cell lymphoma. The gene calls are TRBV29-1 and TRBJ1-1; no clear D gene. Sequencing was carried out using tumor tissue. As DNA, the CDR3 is TGCAGCGCCCGGGCTCAACTCTTGAACACTGAAGCTTTCTTT. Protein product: CSARAQLLNTEAFF.